This paragraph covers one T cell receptor (beta chain) sequence. This sample stems from a study of blood T cell repertoires in COVID-19. About the study: Acute and convalescent COVID-19 specimens originated in the United States, Italy and Spain.

Per the study methods: Reference gene primer amplification gave nucleated cell count estimates. The protocol was immunoSEQ multiplex PCR, while the TCRdb copy is restricted to in-frame clones and leaves out a portion. From that table come the V and J calls and clone size; the DNA was used to work out D and trimming. The sample lists approximately 45,000 clones, around four fifths seen once, with around 6% in the top ten. Germline V gene data show CDR1 as SGHDN and CDR2 as FVKESK. This CDR3 region has 14 residues. The V and J ends lost 1 base and 7 bases respectively, with 11 bases between them. Sequences were obtained from peripheral blood. The sequence came from a woman of 80 years or more with acute or convalescent COVID-19. The chain has TRBV14 and TRBJ2-1, with D perhaps TRBD1 (6 bases). CDR3 DNA: TGTGCCAGCAGCCAAGTCCTAGGGGGAAATGAGCAGTTCTTC. This sequence encodes CASSQVLGGNEQFF.